A single sample is the source of the 17 T cell receptor beta chains below, sequenced in a study of T cell repertoires in cytomegalovirus infection. TCRdb processed the reads anew with MiXCR; each CDR3 protein has one entry. This repertoire shows a few hundred thousand distinct CDR3 sequences, over 7.5% found once; its top ten account for approximately 4.7%. The sequencing sample was made of PBMCs. The receptor source for this set is a human donor in good health (CMV status not recorded). Some clones in this sample may be carry-over from other donors' samples.

The chain recombines TRBV7-9 with TRBJ2-1, with 8 bases matching TRBD1. The ends lost 5 bases at V and 7 bases at J; junction bases unmatched: 1. This CDR3 contains 12 residues. Looked up from germline, CDR1 is SEHNR and CDR2 is FQNEAQ (reference sequence). In DNA, the CDR3 is TGTGCCAGCAGCACAGGGGGGAATGAGCAGTTCTTC. Residues: CASSTGGNEQFF.

The chain employs TRBV11-2 and TRBJ2-1; D is unresolved. Germline V gene data show CDR1 as SGHAT and CDR2 as FQNNGV. Between the trimmed V and J ends, which lost 5 bases and 10 bases, there was a span of 12 bases. The CDR3 is made up of 12 amino acids. The CDR3 coding sequence is TGTGCCAGCAGCACCCAGGACCGGGAGCAGTTCTTC. Amino acid sequence: CASSTQDREQFF.

V and J are TRBV19 and TRBJ2-1; a weak D match, TRBD2 (5 bases). The V end was cut by 7 bases, the J end by 1 base, with 17 bases between. The CDR3 is made up of 16 amino acids. The germline gives CDR1 LNHDA, CDR2 SQIVND (reference sequence). CDR3 coding DNA: TGTGCCAGTACCCCAAGTCATGGGAGTTCCTACAATGAGCAGTTCTTC. Amino acid sequence: CASTPSHGSSYNEQFF.

The table lists this clonotype with many counts. The J gene is TRBJ2-1, the V gene TRBV19; 9 nucleotides align to TRBD1. The length of the CDR3 is 15 residues. CDR1 and CDR2 (germline): LNHDA, SQIVND (reference sequence). V shed 4 bases and J 1 base; nucleotides not matched to a gene: 2. CDR3 in DNA: TGTGCCAGTAGTAGCGGGACAGGGTCCTACAATGAGCAGTTCTTC. Protein product: CASSSGTGSYNEQFF.

In its sample, this clonotype was seen many times. V usage is TRBV12-3 or TRBV12-4 and J usage is TRBJ2-3, with D possibly TRBD1 on 6 matching bases. With 5 bases removed from V and 2 bases from J, the gap between germline ends came to 20 bases. The CDR3 runs 17 residues. CDR3 coding DNA: TGTGCCAGCAGTGGTGCGTATAGGACAGCCTTCACAGATACGCAGTATTTT. Its protein product is CASSGAYRTAFTDTQYF.

This clonotype was seen ten or more times. The chain combines TRBV6-6 with TRBJ2-1; 7 positions agree with TRBD2. V shed 2 bases, J shed 5 bases, and the junction held 12 bases outside the gene matches. CDR3 size: 17 residues. CDR1 and CDR2 (germline): MNHNY, SVGAGI (reference sequence). This CDR3 is CASSYRPRTRSNNEQFF. The CDR3 DNA reads as TGTGCCAGCAGTTACAGACCGAGGACTAGATCCAACAATGAGCAGTTCTTC.

The table lists this clonotype with a few counts. The rearrangement joins TRBV27 to TRBJ2-1, with 12 bases fitting TRBD2. The ends lost 5 bases at V and 4 bases at J; junction bases unmatched: 12. Germline V lookup: CDR1 MNHEY, CDR2 SMNVEV (reference sequence). The CDR3 is 18 residues long. The CDR3 sequence is CASSPEEELAGGYNEQFF. In nucleotides, the CDR3 is TGTGCCAGCAGTCCGGAGGAGGAACTAGCGGGGGGATACAATGAGCAGTTCTTC.

V is TRBV4-3 and J is TRBJ2-5; no reliable D call. V lost 1 base and J 5 bases, leaving 11 bases between the germline ends. In germline, CDR1 is LGHNA, CDR2 YSLEER. The CDR3 loop spans 14 amino acids. This CDR3 reads CASSQAAVGETQYF. The CDR3 DNA sequence: TGCGCCAGCAGCCAAGCGGCGGTGGGGGAGACCCAGTACTTC.

V is TRBV15 and J is TRBJ2-7; 14 nucleotides match TRBD2. With V trimmed by 1 base and J by 7 bases, 6 bases remained unmatched. Germline-derived CDR1 and CDR2 are LNHNV and YYDKDF (reference sequence). CDR3 length: 16 amino acids. The CDR3 DNA is TGTGCCACCAGCAGAGTAGGGACTAGCGGGAGTGAAGAGCAGTACTTC. Its protein product is CATSRVGTSGSEEQYF.

This clonotype was seen more than once but under ten times. This chain joins TRBV11-2 and TRBJ2-1, with 8 bases matching TRBD1. Germline V gene data show CDR1 as SGHAT and CDR2 as FQNNGV. V dropped 0 bases and J dropped 9; count of bases not matched to a gene: 7. The CDR3 has 15 residues. CDR3 sequence reads: CASSLDPGGRGEQFF. The CDR3 nucleotides read TGTGCCAGCAGCTTAGATCCAGGGGGCAGGGGTGAGCAGTTCTTC.

This clonotype was seen repeatedly, ten times or more. This rearrangement joins TRBV7-2 to TRBJ1-5; 7 nucleotides align to TRBD1. The ends lost 3 bases at V and 0 bases at J; junction bases unmatched: 2. Germline CDR1 SGHTA, CDR2 FQGNSA. The CDR3 spans 15 residues. The CDR3 DNA is TGTGCCAGCAGCTTGGCAGGGGGTAGCAATCAGCCCCAGCATTTT. It translates to CASSLAGGSNQPQHF.

V gene TRBV6-5 combines with J gene TRBJ2-5; 8 nucleotides align to TRBD2. V lost 2 bases to trimming and J lost 3 bases; unmatched junction nucleotides: 11. Germline V lookup: CDR1 MNHEY, CDR2 SVGAGI. CDR3 length: 17 amino acids. CDR3 sequence reads: CASSYRGKAGLEETQYF. In nucleotides, the CDR3 is TGTGCCAGCAGTTACCGCGGAAAAGCGGGACTAGAAGAGACCCAGTACTTC.

This sequence joins TRBV20-1 and TRBJ1-2, with a weak D call TRBD1 (6 bases). CDR1 is DFQATT and CDR2 is SNEGSKA in the germline V gene (reference sequence). This CDR3 has 13 residues. V was shortened by 6 bases and J by 7 bases, with 18 bases between the two germline ends. For the CDR3, the DNA is TGCAGTGCGGACGAAGGGGGTTACGGTGGCTACACCTTC. It is translated as CSADEGGYGGYTF.

A few counts support this clonotype. The junction departs from the called germline gene at one end, perhaps through a read error. The chain combines TRBV10-3 with TRBJ1-5; the match to TRBD1 covers 8 bases. Germline V CDR1 and CDR2: ENHRY, SYGVKD. There are 13 residues in the CDR3. Here the CDR3 reads CAISDRGNQPQHF. CDR3 in DNA: TGTGCCATCAGCGACAGGGGCAACCAGCCCCAGCATTTT.

This clonotype was recorded at least ten times. The CDR3 DNA sequence: TGTGCCAGCAGCTTATTCCGGGCCGGGGATGAGCAGTTCTTC. The encoded protein is CASSLFRAGDEQFF. The chain links TRBV7-2 to TRBJ2-1, with D tentatively TRBD2 (5 bases). This CDR3 is 14 amino acids long. The ends were cut back, 2 bases at V and 8 bases at J, with 13 bases in the middle. CDR1 and CDR2 (germline): SGHTA, FQGNSA.

This clonotype was seen repeatedly, ten times or more. This sequence joins TRBV7-9 and TRBJ1-2; D is uncertain. The CDR3 has 13 residues. Per germline, CDR1 SEHNR and CDR2 FQNEAQ (reference sequence). Trimming took 5 bases from V and 6 from J, leaving 13 bases between them. Here the CDR3 reads CASSVAILDGYTF. For the CDR3, the DNA is TGTGCCAGCAGCGTCGCGATTCTGGATGGCTACACCTTC.

This clonotype was observed a handful of times. The CDR3 sequence: CASSGNRVENSPLHF. CDR3 bases: TGTGCCAGCAGTGGGAACAGGGTTGAGAATTCACCCCTCCACTTT. The J gene is TRBJ1-6, the V gene TRBV6-6, with D tentatively TRBD1 (6 bases). The germline V and J ends were trimmed by 5 bases and 7 bases, with 15 bases remaining between them. This CDR3 is built from 15 residues. Germline V CDR1 and CDR2: MNHNY, SVGAGI (reference sequence).